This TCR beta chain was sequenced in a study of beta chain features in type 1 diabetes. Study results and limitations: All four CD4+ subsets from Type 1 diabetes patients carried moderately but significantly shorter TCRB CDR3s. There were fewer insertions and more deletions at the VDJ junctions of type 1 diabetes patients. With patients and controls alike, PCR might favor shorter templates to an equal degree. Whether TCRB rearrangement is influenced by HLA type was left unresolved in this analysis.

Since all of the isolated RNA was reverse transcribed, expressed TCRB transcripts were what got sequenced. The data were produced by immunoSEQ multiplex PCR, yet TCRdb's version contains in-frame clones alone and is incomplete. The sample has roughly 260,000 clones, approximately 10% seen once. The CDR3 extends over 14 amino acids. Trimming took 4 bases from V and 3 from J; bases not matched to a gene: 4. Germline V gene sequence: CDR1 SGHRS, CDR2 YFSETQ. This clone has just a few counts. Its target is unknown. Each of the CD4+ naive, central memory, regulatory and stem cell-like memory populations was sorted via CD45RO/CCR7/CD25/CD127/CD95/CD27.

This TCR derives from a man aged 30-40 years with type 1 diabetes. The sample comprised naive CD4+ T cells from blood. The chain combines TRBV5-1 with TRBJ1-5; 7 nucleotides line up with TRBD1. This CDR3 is CASSPGTVNQPQHF. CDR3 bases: TGCGCCAGCAGCCCCGGGACAGTCAATCAGCCCCAGCATTTT.